What follows is one TCR beta chain and its context. The target antigen is unknown. These data come from a study of beta chain features in type 1 diabetes. Sorted populations all had greater than 98% purity. Sequencing targeted expressed TCRB transcripts, as all isolated RNA had been reverse transcribed. Sequencing was performed with immunoSEQ multiplex PCR; in TCRdb, only in-frame clones are kept and a portion is missing. Among 900,000 or so clones listed, roughly 17% were seen once. Overall study findings and caveats: Whether TCRB rearrangement is influenced by HLA type was left unresolved in this analysis. The study found fewer insertions and more deletions at VDJ junctions in type 1 diabetes patients.

The TCR sequence derives from a woman younger than 35 in good health. The sequencing input was naive CD4+ T cells from blood.

The CDR3 region is CASSLSPNTGELFF. DNA of the CDR3: TGTGCCAGCAGTTTATCCCCGAACACCGGGGAGCTGTTTTTT. The V gene is TRBV27, the J gene TRBJ2-2, with unresolved D. CDR1 is MNHEY, CDR2 SMNVEV, per germline (reference sequence). The CDR3 loop spans 14 amino acids. V was trimmed by 0 bases and J by 0 bases, leaving 2 bases between them.